Sequencing of this T cell receptor beta chain was carried out in a study of blood T cell repertoires in COVID-19. The wider study: The samples span acute and convalescent COVID-19 from the United States, Italy and Spain. PBMCs, B-cell-depleted T cells, or T cells were the source of the cDNA or gDNA that made up the material.

Authors' analysis steps: Nucleated cell counts were estimated from reference gene primer amplification. TCRdb's copy holds only in-frame clones and misses some; the assay was immunoSEQ multiplex PCR. That table gives V, J and clone size, and the DNA gave D and trimming. The repertoire holds 200,000 to 250,000 clones, with more than 65% as singletons. The CDR3 sequence is 12 residues long. The germline V and J ends were trimmed by 5 bases and 2 bases, with 6 bases remaining between them. Germline CDR1 reads MDHEN; CDR2 reads SYDVKM. The chain carries TRBV28 and TRBJ1-2; no firm D call. The sequence was obtained from a woman aged 80 or over with acute or convalescent COVID-19. The sample comprised peripheral blood. CDR3 sequence (DNA): TGTGCCAGCAGTACGACAAACTATGGCTACACCTTC. Protein sequence: CASSTTNYGYTF.